A single sample is the source of the 25 T cell receptor beta chains below, sequenced in a study of T cell repertoires in cytomegalovirus infection. TCRdb ran MiXCR on the reads and lists one entry per CDR3 protein. The table has a few hundred thousand distinct CDR3 sequences, about 17% seen once. Sequencing used PBMCs. The receptors here all came from a human donor in good health (CMV status not recorded). Some clones in this sample may be carry-over from other donors' samples.

This clonotype was seen at least ten times. The chain links TRBV28 to TRBJ2-7; the match to TRBD1 covers 7 bases. This CDR3 is built from 14 residues. V gave up 6 bases and J gave up 3 bases; unmatched junction bases: 8. Germline CDR1 MDHEN, CDR2 SYDVKM. CDR3 loop: CASSTDRVVYEQYF. In DNA, the CDR3 is TGTGCCAGCAGCACCGACAGGGTAGTCTACGAGCAGTACTTC.

This clonotype was recorded many times. This chain links TRBV12-3 or TRBV12-4 with TRBJ2-5; no clear D. The V and J ends lost 5 bases and 1 base respectively, with 8 bases between them. There are 13 residues in the CDR3. This CDR3 is CASSLMGQETQYF. The CDR3 nucleotides read TGTGCCAGCAGTCTCATGGGCCAAGAGACCCAGTACTTC.

The rearrangement uses TRBV28 and TRBJ2-5; TRBD1 agrees at 8 bases. Per germline, CDR1 MDHEN and CDR2 SYDVKM. The CDR3 is made up of 17 amino acids. With V trimmed by 6 bases and J by 3 bases, 15 bases remained unmatched. The chain's CDR3 is CASSPNLGGQGEETQYF. The CDR3 DNA sequence: TGTGCCAGCAGCCCAAACCTCGGAGGACAGGGAGAAGAGACCCAGTACTTC.

V is TRBV20-1 and J is TRBJ2-6; D possibly matches TRBD1 or TRBD2 (5 bases each). CDR1 DFQATT and CDR2 SNEGSKA come from the germline V gene (reference sequence). The CDR3 loop spans 16 amino acids. Trimming pared 3 bases from V and 4 bases from J, leaving 16 bases between. CDR3 coding DNA: TGCAGTGCTAGGGTCCAGGGCCAGCGGGGGGCCAACGTCCTGACTTTC. Residues: CSARVQGQRGANVLTF.

This clonotype was seen a few times. The chain is built from TRBV2 and TRBJ1-4; no reliable D call. The CDR3 is 14 amino acids. The germline V gene has CDR1 SNHLY and CDR2 FYNNEI. V lost 6 bases to trimming and J lost 1 base, with 9 bases between them. CDR3 protein: CASRWTETNEKLFF. CDR3 DNA: TGTGCCAGCAGGTGGACGGAAACTAATGAAAAACTGTTTTTT.

The chain joins TRBV29-1 to TRBJ1-1; 8 bases line up with TRBD1. Per the germline V gene, CDR1 is SQVTM and CDR2 is ANQGSEA. CDR3 size: 13 residues. CDR3: CSAGSGGYTEAFF. CDR3 in DNA: TGCAGTGCCGGATCAGGGGGCTACACTGAAGCTTTCTTT.

J is TRBJ2-2 and V is TRBV6-2 or TRBV6-3; D not certain. This CDR3 is 13 amino acids long. Trimming pared 8 bases from V and 1 base from J, leaving 8 bases between. Germline CDR1 MNHEY, CDR2 SVGEGT. As DNA, the CDR3 is TGTGCCAGCGAGAGGCTGAACACCGGGGAGCTGTTTTTT. Its protein is CASERLNTGELFF.

In its sample, this clonotype was seen many times. The rearrangement joins TRBV6-1 to TRBJ2-2, with 10 bases that match TRBD2. CDR1 MNHNS and CDR2 SASEGT come from the germline V gene. Trimming removed 8 bases from V and 1 base from J; junction bases left unmatched: 7. The CDR3 covers 16 residues. CDR3 sequence: CASESGGAENTGELFF. The CDR3, as DNA: TGTGCCAGCGAAAGCGGGGGGGCCGAGAACACCGGGGAGCTGTTTTTT.

There are many counts of this clonotype. This chain links TRBV6-1 with TRBJ2-7; D uncertain. Trimming stripped 7 bases from V and 5 bases from J, with 15 bases between. This CDR3 contains 13 residues. Germline CDR1 reads MNHNS; CDR2 reads SASEGT. DNA of the CDR3: TGTGCCAGCATAAGCGTAGGTTCGGACGAGCAGTACTTC. Amino acids: CASISVGSDEQYF.

The chain combines TRBV10-3 with TRBJ1-2, with a possible D match to TRBD1 (5 bases). Per germline, CDR1 ENHRY and CDR2 SYGVKD. CDR3 length: 14 residues. V lost 6 bases to trimming and J lost 0 bases, with 11 bases between them. The DNA for the CDR3 is TGTGCCATCAGGCAGGGAGGATCTAACTATGGCTACACCTTC. Amino acids: CAIRQGGSNYGYTF.

This clonotype was recorded a few times. The J gene is TRBJ1-1, the V gene TRBV7-2, with D unclear. The V gene lost 1 base and the J gene lost 2 bases, with 8 bases spanning the gap. The germline V gene has CDR1 SGHTA and CDR2 FQGNSA. This CDR3 has 14 residues. The CDR3 nucleotides are TGTGCCAGCAGCTTAGAGCTCTACAACACTGAAGCTTTCTTT. Protein: CASSLELYNTEAFF.

This clonotype was seen many times. The chain uses TRBV7-2 and TRBJ2-1; 8 nucleotides agree with TRBD1. V dropped 0 bases and J dropped 4; count of bases not matched to a gene: 5. The germline V gene encodes CDR1 SGHTA and CDR2 FQGNSA. The CDR3 is made up of 16 amino acids. As DNA, the CDR3 is TGTGCCAGCAGCTTAGCTCTCGGACAGGGTTACAATGAGCAGTTCTTC. It codes for CASSLALGQGYNEQFF.

This chain joins TRBV6-6 and TRBJ1-1, with 7 bases identical to TRBD1. Germline values: CDR1 MNHNY, CDR2 SVGAGI (reference sequence). This CDR3 contains 17 residues. V was clipped by 5 bases and J by 0 bases; unmatched bases: 12. CDR3 nucleotide sequence: TGTGCCAGCAGTGCCTCATTGGGCAGGGGGTTGAACACTGAAGCTTTCTTT. Its translation: CASSASLGRGLNTEAFF.

V is TRBV11-2 and J is TRBJ1-6; D gene uncertain. V was clipped by 4 bases and J by 3 bases, with 13 bases between them. The CDR3 extends over 16 amino acids. Germline CDR1 and CDR2: SGHAT and FQNNGV. The CDR3 reads CASSSAFRNYNSPLHF. DNA for the CDR3: TGTGCCAGCAGCTCCGCGTTCAGGAACTATAATTCACCCCTCCACTTT.

V is TRBV20-1 and J is TRBJ2-5; a possible D gene is TRBD1 (6 bases). Germline V lookup: CDR1 DFQATT, CDR2 SNEGSKA (reference sequence). The V gene lost 5 bases and the J gene lost 11 bases, with 15 bases spanning the gap. There are 11 residues in the CDR3. CDR3: CSALQGRLQYF. The CDR3 region has the DNA TGCAGTGCTCTCCAGGGGCGACTTCAGTACTTC.

This clonotype was seen many times. The V call is TRBV12-3 or TRBV12-4, the J call TRBJ1-2; tentative D call: TRBD1 (6 bases). V lost 3 bases and J 4 bases, leaving 21 bases between the germline ends. This CDR3 region has 17 residues. The CDR3 coding sequence is TGTGCCAGCAGTTTGGGCGGCAGGGGCCGGAAAGTCTATGGCTACACCTTC. This gives the protein CASSLGGRGRKVYGYTF.

This clonotype appeared many times. V is TRBV14 and J is TRBJ2-3; D is uncertain. The CDR3 has 16 amino acids. V was trimmed by 0 bases and J by 0 bases, leaving 10 bases between them. Germline values: CDR1 SGHDN, CDR2 FVKESK. The CDR3 DNA reads TGTGCCAGCAGCCAAGAAAGTGGATTAAGCACAGATACGCAGTATTTT. It codes for CASSQESGLSTDTQYF.

This clonotype was counted at least ten times. The V call is TRBV12-3 or TRBV12-4, the J call TRBJ2-7; D perhaps matches TRBD1 (6 bases). V dropped 5 bases and J dropped 2 bases, with 13 bases sitting between them. The CDR3 totals 14 residues. The CDR3 region has the DNA TGTGCCAGCAGTGACGCCGGGACACCCTACGAGCAGTACTTC. Amino acids: CASSDAGTPYEQYF.

This clonotype was found many times. The chain has TRBV7-2 and TRBJ1-5, with D unclear. With 5 bases removed from V and 2 bases from J, the gap between germline ends came to 10 bases. Germline loops: CDR1 SGHTA, CDR2 FQGNSA. This CDR3 comprises 14 residues. CDR3 amino acids: CASSPRVGNQPQHF. CDR3 DNA sequence: TGTGCCAGCAGCCCCCGGGTTGGCAATCAGCCCCAGCATTTT.

V usage is TRBV2 and J usage is TRBJ2-3, with D perhaps TRBD1 or TRBD2 (6 bases each). The germline V gene encodes CDR1 SNHLY and CDR2 FYNNEI. Trimming shortened V by 2 bases and J by 4 bases, and 16 bases separated the two germline ends. The CDR3 contains 16 residues. The CDR3 spells CASSESGASSPDTQYF. CDR3 DNA: TGTGCCAGCAGTGAATCGGGGGCATCGTCCCCAGATACGCAGTATTTT.

The chain employs TRBV20-1 and TRBJ2-2; TRBD1 matches 8 bases. The length of the CDR3 is 16 residues. With 0 bases clipped from V and 3 bases from J, the junction kept 6 bases outside the gene matches. The germline CDR1 and CDR2 sequences are DFQATT and SNEGSKA (reference sequence). CDR3 in DNA: TGCAGTGCTAGAGATACCCACAGGGGGGACACCGGGGAGCTGTTTTTT. This codes for CSARDTHRGDTGELFF.

The V and J genes are TRBV20-1 and TRBJ1-5; D is uncertain. Germline values: CDR1 DFQATT, CDR2 SNEGSKA (reference sequence). Trimming took 6 bases from V and 11 from J, leaving 17 bases between them. The CDR3 totals 12 residues. The CDR3 DNA reads TGCAGTGCAATCTTCTTGCTCCGGGCCCAGCATTTT. Translation: CSAIFLLRAQHF.

This clonotype came up a few times. The rearrangement uses TRBV19 and TRBJ2-3; D remains ambiguous. Germline V lookup: CDR1 LNHDA, CDR2 SQIVND (reference sequence). V was cut by 3 bases and J by 2 bases, with 6 bases left in between. The length of the CDR3 is 13 residues. The CDR3 coding sequence is TGTGCCAGTAGTATCCCTAACACAGATACGCAGTATTTT. As protein: CASSIPNTDTQYF.

A few counts support this clonotype. The rearrangement uses TRBV25-1 and TRBJ2-7; D is possibly TRBD2 (6 bases). Germline V CDR1 and CDR2: MGHDK, SYGVNS. This CDR3 spans 15 amino acids. Trimming shortened V by 2 bases and J by 3 bases, and 14 bases separated the two germline ends. CDR3 amino acids: CASSELRTGGYEQYF. The CDR3 nucleotides read TGTGCCAGCAGTGAACTCCGAACCGGGGGCTACGAGCAGTACTTC.

V gene TRBV9 combines with J gene TRBJ1-5, with 7 bases matching TRBD1. The CDR3 runs 15 residues. CDR1 is SGDLS and CDR2 is YYNGEE in the germline V gene. V was pared by 6 bases and J by 3 bases, with 9 bases of the junction left unmatched. Here the CDR3 reads CASNRGGRDNQPQHF. The CDR3 nucleotides read TGTGCCAGCAACAGGGGAGGTAGAGACAATCAGCCCCAGCATTTT.